The rows below give T cell receptor beta chains drawn from one sample of a study of Graves' ophthalmopathy and Graves' hyperthyroidism. From the multiplex PCR reads, TCRdb called clonotypes with MiXCR, one entry per CDR3 protein. The sample has roughly 480,000 distinct CDR3 sequences, around 15% seen once. The sequenced material came from blood. These receptors originate from a woman aged 25 to 39 with Graves' ophthalmopathy. Both conserved end residues are part of each CDR3. D genes are given only for firm matches. A clone size is listed for some rows: how often the clone was seen (once, few, many), or a class if it is expanded.

d_gene	v_gene	abundance	j_gene	CDR3nt	CDR3aa
NA	TRBV9	many	TRBJ2-2	TGTGCCAGCAGCGCCGGGATAGGAGCCACCGGGGAGCTGTTTTTT	CASSAGIGATGELFF
NA	TRBV6-5	NA	TRBJ1-5	TGTGCCAGCAGTTACTCGACCATGGGTCAGCCCCAGCATTTT	CASSYSTMGQPQHF
NA	TRBV12-3/TRBV12-4	many	TRBJ1-1	TGTGCCAGCAGCCCCCAGGGAATTTTGGCTGAAGCTTTCTTT	CASSPQGILAEAFF
NA	TRBV4-1	many	TRBJ1-5	TGCGCCAGCAGCCAAGATCGAGGATTGCCTAATCAGCCCCAGCATTTT	CASSQDRGLPNQPQHF
NA	TRBV30	NA	TRBJ2-7	TGTGCCTCCAGTCACCTAGTCTACGAGCAGTACTTC	CASSHLVYEQYF
NA	TRBV12-3/TRBV12-4	once	TRBJ2-5	TGTGCCAGCAACACCGAGGGCGGGATCAGGAGAGAGACCCAGTACTTC	CASNTEGGIRRETQYF
TRBD2	TRBV20-1	many	TRBJ2-7	TGCAGTGCTAGCGGTAGCGGGAGATACGAGCAGTACTTC	CSASGSGRYEQYF
TRBD1	TRBV7-3	many	TRBJ2-5	TGTGCCAGCAGCTTAAACCAGGGGGCGGGGGAGACCCAGTACTTC	CASSLNQGAGETQYF
NA	TRBV18	NA	TRBJ1-1	TGTGCCTGCTCACCACAGTCAGGAAACACTGAAGCTTTCTTT	CACSPQSGNTEAFF
TRBD1	TRBV6-5	few	TRBJ1-2	TGTGCCAGCAGTTACTCGGAGATGACAGGGGCTAACTATGGCTACACCTTC	CASSYSEMTGANYGYTF
NA	TRBV19	many	TRBJ2-7	TGTGCCAGTAGTATGGGCCAGGGGTTGAAGCAGTACTTC	CASSMGQGLKQYF
NA	TRBV6-5	many	TRBJ1-2	TGTGCCAGCAGGCACCTGGACTATGGCTACACCTTC	CASRHLDYGYTF
NA	TRBV5-1	few	TRBJ2-7	TGCGCCAGCAGCATATCGACGGGATACGGGATCTACGAGCAGTACTTC	CASSISTGYGIYEQYF
TRBD1	TRBV10-3	many	TRBJ2-7	TGTGCCATCTCGAGGGGGGACAGGGTCGAGCAGTACTTC	CAISRGDRVEQYF
NA	TRBV11-1	many	TRBJ2-7	TGTGCCAGCAGCTTAAGGGTCGTCGATTACGAGCAGTACTTC	CASSLRVVDYEQYF
NA	TRBV12-3/TRBV12-4	many	TRBJ2-5	TGTGCCAGCAGTCATAAAATCCAGGGACAAGAGACCCAGTACTTC	CASSHKIQGQETQYF
TRBD2	TRBV5-5	NA	TRBJ2-4	TGTGCCAGCAGCTTGACGTCTAGCGGGGGTTCCACGGTTAAGTACTTC	CASSLTSSGGSTVKYF
NA	TRBV30	few	TRBJ1-6	TGTGCCTGGAAGGGCAGGGGCGCACCCCTCCACTTT	CAWKGRGAPLHF
TRBD2	TRBV7-2	many	TRBJ2-7	TGTGCCAGCAGCTTAGTGGCTAGCGGAGCGGGCGAGCAGTACTTC	CASSLVASGAGEQYF
NA	TRBV27	NA	TRBJ2-5	TGTGCCAGCAAACCCGCAAGCTGGGACCAAGAGACCCAGTACTTC	CASKPASWDQETQYF
NA	TRBV6-1	few	TRBJ2-5	TGTGCCAGCAGCTCATTGCGGCGGACCCAAGAGACCCAGTACTTC	CASSSLRRTQETQYF
NA	TRBV19	many	TRBJ2-5	TGTGCCAGTAGGTCGGGGGCCCGACAAGAGACCCAGTACTTC	CASRSGARQETQYF
TRBD1	TRBV6-5	many	TRBJ2-2	TGTGCCAGCAGTTACTCGAGGCAGGGGGCCGGGGAGCTGTTTTTT	CASSYSRQGAGELFF
NA	TRBV24-1	many	TRBJ2-2	TGTGCCACCAGTGATTTGCGTCCCGGGGTGGACACCGGGGAGCTGTTTTTT	CATSDLRPGVDTGELFF
NA	TRBV11-3	many	TRBJ2-5	TGTGCCAGCAGCCCGCCTTCGGGACAAGAGACCCAGTACTTC	CASSPPSGQETQYF
NA	TRBV6-5	many	TRBJ1-3	TGTGCCAGCAGTCCCCGTGAATATGGAAACACCATATATTTT	CASSPREYGNTIYF
NA	TRBV6-5	NA	TRBJ1-6	TGTGCCAGCAGTTTCCGGGCCCTCGGTTCACCCCTCCACTTT	CASSFRALGSPLHF
NA	TRBV18	many	TRBJ1-1	TGTGCCAGCTCACCAGGGGGACGGACGAACACTGAAGCTTTCTTT	CASSPGGRTNTEAFF
TRBD2	TRBV6-1	many	TRBJ2-5	TGTGCCAGCAGCCGAGAGACGGGGGGGGCCCGTGAGACCCAGTACTTC	CASSRETGGARETQYF